These 29 T cell receptor beta chains share one sample of origin, sequenced in a study of T cells in Graves' hyperthyroidism and ophthalmopathy. The CDR3 regions of TCR beta were amplified from RNA transcripts. The study used the HTBI primer set for a first-round RT-PCR of the TCR CDR3. MiXCR, run by TCRdb on the multiplex PCR reads, gives a single entry per CDR3 protein. The table records 370,000 or so distinct CDR3 sequences, around an eighth of them present only once. The source material was blood. The source of these receptors is a man aged 25-45 years with Graves' hyperthyroidism that later progressed to Graves' ophthalmopathy.

This clonotype was seen many times. This chain connects TRBV12-3 or TRBV12-4 to TRBJ2-5; possibly TRBD2 for D (7 bases). V was pared by 5 bases and J by 7 bases, with 23 bases between. This CDR3 spans 16 amino acids. The CDR3, as DNA: TGTGCCAGCAGTCCGGTAGGGGGGGCGGAGTTCGGGACCCAGTACTTC. Its protein product is CASSPVGGAEFGTQYF.

The CDR3 bases are TGTGCCACCTACACTCGGCTTGGGCGTTCGGGCGGGGAGCTGTTTTTT. Translated, it gives CATYTRLGRSGGELFF. V usage is TRBV19 and J usage is TRBJ2-2; D unresolved. V was pared by 10 bases and J by 7 bases, with 25 bases between. The germline gives CDR1 LNHDA, CDR2 SQIVND (reference sequence). This CDR3 has 16 amino acids.

This clonotype appeared many times. This rearrangement joins TRBV6-1 to TRBJ1-2; 7 positions match TRBD1. Germline CDR1 and CDR2: MNHNS and SASEGT. The CDR3 has 14 amino acids. V dropped 6 bases and J dropped 4; count of bases not matched to a gene: 8. This chain's CDR3 is CASSPGQRTYGYTF. CDR3 sequence (DNA): TGTGCCAGCAGCCCGGGACAGCGGACCTATGGCTACACCTTC.

This clonotype was detected a few times. In nucleotides, the CDR3 is TGTGCCAGCAGGAGGTGGGATAGCGAGCAGTACTTC. Translating gives CASRRWDSEQYF. V is TRBV6-2 or TRBV6-3 and J is TRBJ2-7; the D is unclear. Germline V gene lookup returns CDR1 MNHEY and CDR2 SVGEGT. V was shortened by 6 bases and J by 6 bases, with 12 bases between the two germline ends. The CDR3 is 12 amino acids.

A few counts support this clonotype. In DNA, the CDR3 is TGTGCCAGCAGCCTACAGGGGATCTCTGGAAACACCATATATTTT. Translated: CASSLQGISGNTIYF. This chain joins TRBV13 and TRBJ1-3; TRBD1 agrees at 7 bases. This CDR3 comprises 15 residues. The V gene's germline CDR1 is PRHDT and CDR2 FYEKMQ (reference sequence). Trimming took 5 bases from V and 0 from J; bases not matched to a gene: 4.

This clonotype was picked up many times. The chain employs TRBV6-2 or TRBV6-3 and TRBJ2-7; perhaps TRBD2 as D (6 bases). The V gene lost 0 bases and the J gene lost 3 bases, with 15 bases spanning the gap. The CDR3 runs to 16 residues. Germline loops: CDR1 MNHEY, CDR2 SVGEGT. CDR3 region: CASSYSLARGDYEQYF. The CDR3 coding sequence is TGTGCCAGCAGTTACTCGCTTGCGCGGGGCGACTACGAGCAGTACTTC.

This sequence joins TRBV5-1 and TRBJ2-3; tentatively, D is TRBD2 (7 bases). The V end lost 3 bases, the J end lost 0 bases, and 14 bases lay between the germline ends. CDR3 length: 16 amino acids. Germline values: CDR1 SGHRS, CDR2 YFSETQ. CDR3 sequence reads: CASSSVAGASTDTQYF. DNA of the CDR3: TGCGCCAGCAGCTCCGTCGCGGGGGCTAGCACAGATACGCAGTATTTT. Supplemented by reference TRBV5-1 and TRBJ2-3, the full variable domain reads KAGVTQTPRYLIKTRGQQVTLSCSPISGHRSVSWYQQTPGQGLQFLFEYFSETQRNKGNFPGRFSGRQFSNSRSEMNVSTLELGDSALYLCASSSVAGASTDTQYFGPGTRLTVL.

This clonotype was recorded many times. This rearrangement joins TRBV5-1 to TRBJ1-1; tentative D call: TRBD1 (5 bases). With 0 bases removed from V and 2 bases from J, the gap between germline ends came to 14 bases. There are 16 residues in the CDR3. Germline CDR1 reads SGHRS; CDR2 reads YFSETQ. CDR3 loop: CASSLAPGHLNTEAFF. The CDR3, as DNA: TGCGCCAGCAGCTTGGCACCGGGGCACCTAAACACTGAAGCTTTCTTT.

This clonotype was recorded a few times. A clone one base away is much larger, so this may be a read error. The J gene is TRBJ2-1, the V gene TRBV12-3 or TRBV12-4; no firm D call. The CDR3 is 14 residues long. V lost 4 bases and J lost 9, with 16 bases in between. The CDR3 spells CASSSVFDDGEQFF. The CDR3 region has the DNA TGTGCCAGCAGTTCGGTCTTCGACGACGGTGAGCAGTTCTTC.

This clonotype has a handful of counts. This rearrangement joins TRBV5-1 to TRBJ1-5; 7 bases align to TRBD1. The CDR3 sequence is 15 residues long. V lost 5 bases to trimming and J lost 1 base; unmatched junction nucleotides: 6. Germline assignment: CDR1 SGHRS and CDR2 YFSETQ. The CDR3 DNA follows: TGCGCCAGCAGGTACGGGACAGCAAGCAATCAGCCCCAGCATTTT. This sequence encodes CASRYGTASNQPQHF.

This clonotype was counted between two and nine times. J is TRBJ1-1 and V is TRBV19; 7 positions agree with TRBD1. The CDR3 totals 15 residues. Germline V CDR1 and CDR2: LNHDA, SQIVND (reference sequence). V lost 4 bases to trimming and J lost 1 base; unmatched junction nucleotides: 6. The CDR3 coding sequence is TGTGCCAGTAGTAGCACAGGGGCCGCGAACACTGAAGCTTTCTTT. Its translation is CASSSTGAANTEAFF.

In its sample, this clonotype was seen a few times. The chain couples TRBV15 to TRBJ1-5; no firm D call. Trimming removed 5 bases from V and 0 bases from J, with 8 bases in between. The germline V gene encodes CDR1 LNHNV and CDR2 YYDKDF (reference sequence). This CDR3 has 14 amino acids. CDR3 sequence: CATSYVNSNQPQHF. CDR3 coding DNA: TGTGCCACCAGCTACGTGAATAGCAATCAGCCCCAGCATTTT. The full variable domain, completed using reference TRBV15 and TRBJ1-5, is DAMVIQNPRYQVTQFGKPVTLSCSQTLNHNVMYWYQQKSSQAPKLLFHYYDKDFNNEADTPDNFQSRRPNTSFCFLDIRSPGLGDTAMYLCATSYVNSNQPQHFGDGTRLSIL.

This clonotype was counted many times. The chain employs TRBV6-1 and TRBJ1-5; TRBD1 might be the D (5 bases). The germline V and J ends were trimmed by 2 bases and 8 bases, with 16 bases remaining between them. The CDR3 is 15 residues long. The V gene's germline CDR1 is MNHNS and CDR2 SASEGT. The CDR3 spells CASSEPRGRVEPQHF. Written as DNA, the CDR3 is TGTGCCAGCAGTGAACCTAGGGGTCGGGTTGAGCCCCAGCATTTT.

This clonotype occurred many times. This chain connects TRBV12-3 or TRBV12-4 to TRBJ2-1, with D tentatively TRBD1 (5 bases). The CDR3 has 15 residues. With 2 bases removed from V and 4 bases from J, the gap between germline ends came to 12 bases. Here the CDR3 DNA reads TGTGCCAGCAGTTTAAGGCAGGGCTCGTACAATGAGCAGTTCTTC. It translates to CASSLRQGSYNEQFF.

This clonotype occurred a few times. Its ends do not fully match the called genes, so a read error is possible. The chain joins TRBV20-1 to TRBJ1-1, with 7 bases matching TRBD1. The CDR3 loop spans 14 amino acids. The germline V gene has CDR1 DFQATT and CDR2 SNEGSKA (reference sequence). The CDR3 sequence: CSARDGQENTEAFF. For the CDR3, the DNA is TGCAGTGCCAGAGACGGACAGGAGAACACTGAAGCTTTCTTT.

There are a few counts of this clonotype. This chain links TRBV28 with TRBJ2-2; D might be TRBD1 or TRBD2, each matching 7 bases. The CDR3 sequence is 16 residues long. Looked up from germline, CDR1 is MDHEN and CDR2 is SYDVKM. Deletions cut 6 bases from V and 4 bases from J, with 18 bases between. The CDR3 DNA reads TGTGCCAGCAGACTAGGGGGCGGGGGACCCACCGGGGAGCTGTTTTTT. Translation: CASRLGGGGPTGELFF.

J is TRBJ1-6 and V is TRBV4-2, with 7 bases fitting TRBD1. CDR3 size: 19 residues. Germline values: CDR1 LGHNA, CDR2 YNFKEQ. Trimming at V came to 3 bases and at J to 4 bases, leaving 15 bases not matched to a gene. This CDR3 reads CASSHFAPGQSMYNSPLHF. The CDR3 region has the DNA TGTGCCAGCAGCCATTTTGCCCCGGGACAGAGTATGTATAATTCACCCCTCCACTTT.

This clonotype was detected many times. The chain recombines TRBV5-8 with TRBJ1-2; 9 nucleotides align to TRBD1. The CDR3 sequence is 16 residues long. Germline CDR1 is SGHTS and CDR2 is YDEGEE. V lost 4 bases and J lost 4; bases outside the gene matches: 11. DNA of the CDR3: TGTGCCAGCAGCCAGGACCGGGACAGGGTTTCCTATGGCTACACCTTC. It yields the protein CASSQDRDRVSYGYTF.

This clonotype was counted between two and nine times. At one of its ends the junction is not consistent with the germline gene, which may arise from a read error. The V and J genes are TRBV3-1 and TRBJ2-2; a weak D match, TRBD2 (6 bases). CDR3 length: 15 amino acids. In germline, CDR1 is LGHDT, CDR2 YNNKEL (reference sequence). Written as DNA, the CDR3 is TGTGCCGGCAGCCCGCGGGACTTGAACACCGGGGAGCTGTTTTTT. It is translated as CAGSPRDLNTGELFF.

For this clonotype: The junction departs from the called germline gene at one end, perhaps through a read error. The chain uses TRBV7-9 and TRBJ1-1; D is uncertain. Germline CDR1 and CDR2: SEHNR and FQNEAQ (reference sequence). The CDR3 has 14 amino acids. DNA for the CDR3: TGTGCCAGCAGCTTAGCTTATGGGAACACTGAAGCTTCCTTT. This encodes CASSLAYGNTEASF.

This clonotype was seen many times. The genes are TRBV7-9 and TRBJ2-1, with D uncertain. V shed 2 bases and J shed 0 bases, with 8 bases lying between them. Germline assignment: CDR1 SEHNR and CDR2 FQNEAQ (reference sequence). The CDR3 runs to 15 residues. CDR3 DNA sequence: TGTGCCAGCAGCTTATGGCGAGGCTCCTACAATGAGCAGTTCTTC. This sequence encodes CASSLWRGSYNEQFF.

This clonotype was counted ten times or more. The chain joins TRBV20-1 to TRBJ2-7; D may be TRBD2 (6 bases). V gave up 6 bases and J gave up 6 bases, with 12 bases separating them. The CDR3 sequence is 11 residues long. CDR1 and CDR2 from the germline V gene are DFQATT and SNEGSKA (reference sequence). The CDR3 loop reads CSAGGEVEQYF. Written as DNA, the CDR3 is TGCAGTGCAGGCGGGGAGGTCGAGCAGTACTTC.

As regards this clonotype: A read error may be the cause here, since a much bigger clone is one base away. The chain uses TRBV6-1 and TRBJ1-1; TRBD1 might be the D (6 bases). The length of the CDR3 is 13 residues. Trimming took off 8 bases at V and 1 base at J, with 11 bases between the two ends. Germline loops: CDR1 MNHNS, CDR2 SASEGT. The CDR3 DNA reads TGTGCCAGCCGGGGGGCTACGAACACTGAAGCTTTCTTT. This codes for CASRGATNTEAFF.

This clonotype was observed many times. J is TRBJ1-1 and V is TRBV9; D gene unclear. CDR1 is SGDLS and CDR2 is YYNGEE in the germline V gene. This CDR3 contains 13 residues. V gave up 0 bases and J gave up 1 base, with 4 bases separating them. The CDR3 loop reads CASSVAANTEAFF. As DNA, the CDR3 is TGTGCCAGCAGCGTAGCAGCGAACACTGAAGCTTTCTTT.

This clonotype was counted at least ten times. This rearrangement joins TRBV28 to TRBJ2-3; TRBD2 agrees at 12 bases. The CDR3 is 16 residues long. J lost 2 bases, V lost 8 bases, and 8 bases had no gene match. Per germline, CDR1 MDHEN and CDR2 SYDVKM. CDR3 region: CASHRLAGEYTDTQYF. In DNA form, the CDR3 reads TGTGCCAGCCATAGACTAGCGGGGGAGTACACAGATACGCAGTATTTT.

This clonotype was seen a few times. V is TRBV4-1 and J is TRBJ1-2, with D maybe TRBD1 (6 bases). Germline V gene data show CDR1 as MGHRA and CDR2 as YSYEKL. CDR3 length: 12 amino acids. V lost 4 bases, J lost 8 bases, and 11 bases lay in between. CDR3 sequence reads: CASSRDMAGYTF. The CDR3 region has the DNA TGCGCCAGCAGCCGGGACATGGCAGGCTACACCTTC.

This clonotype was seen many times. The V gene is TRBV7-2, the J gene TRBJ2-3, with 9 bases aligning to TRBD2. V lost 2 bases and J lost 4; bases outside the gene matches: 13. The CDR3 is made up of 18 amino acids. Germline CDR1 and CDR2: SGHTA and FQGNSA. CDR3 sequence reads: CASSLFRLAASAADTQYF. CDR3 sequence (DNA): TGTGCCAGCAGCTTATTTAGACTAGCGGCGTCTGCCGCAGATACGCAGTATTTT. Full variable domain (remainder filled in from reference TRBV7-2 and TRBJ2-3): GAGVSQSPSNKVTEKGKDVELRCDPISGHTALYWYRQSLGQGLEFLIYFQGNSAPDKSGLPSDRFSAERTGGSVSTLTIQRTQQEDSAVYLCASSLFRLAASAADTQYFGPGTRLTVL.

This chain links TRBV20-1 with TRBJ1-5; unclear D gene. Germline values: CDR1 DFQATT, CDR2 SNEGSKA (reference sequence). V lost 3 bases and J 3 bases, leaving 15 bases between the germline ends. This CDR3 is built from 15 residues. CDR3 residues: CSASSEFRANQPQHF. The CDR3 nucleotides read TGCAGTGCTAGCTCTGAATTTCGGGCCAATCAGCCCCAGCATTTT.

This clonotype occurred many times. The chain couples TRBV6-1 to TRBJ1-1; unclear D gene. The germline V gene encodes CDR1 MNHNS and CDR2 SASEGT. CDR3 length: 14 amino acids. V was trimmed by 3 bases and J by 0 bases, leaving 8 bases between them. CDR3 bases: TGTGCCAGCAGTGACCTGCCGATGAACACTGAAGCTTTCTTT. Translating gives CASSDLPMNTEAFF.